The clone carrying this TCR beta chain was detected ten times or more. The target antigen is unknown. This specimen belongs to a study of Graves' ophthalmopathy and Graves' hyperthyroidism. Background on the study: Upon initial diagnosis and before any treatment, peripheral blood was collected.

Amplification targeted the TCR beta CDR3 regions, with RNA transcripts as the source material. First-round RT-PCR with HTBI primers preceded a second-round multiplex PCR. TCRdb used MiXCR to reprocess the multiplex PCR reads, holding one entry per CDR3 protein. Of approximately 210,000 distinct CDR3 sequences in the sample, approximately 28% were seen once. Findings of the study overall: The 13-signature model separated ophthalmopathy from stable hyperthyroidism at approximately 89% sensitivity and roughly 80% specificity. Ophthalmopathy progression prediction by the model yielded a sensitivity of 55% to 71% and a specificity of roughly 74%.

The CDR3 runs 14 residues. Trimming removed 7 bases from V and 6 bases from J, with 18 bases in between. The germline V gene encodes CDR1 LGHNT and CDR2 FRNRAP. The clonotype comes from a man aged 50-60 years with Graves' ophthalmopathy. Sequenced material: peripheral blood. The chain is built from TRBV12-5 and TRBJ1-1; D is unclear. The CDR3 loop is CASAKGPGPSEAFF. CDR3 in DNA: TGTGCTAGTGCCAAGGGCCCTGGGCCATCTGAAGCTTTCTTT.